This T cell receptor (beta chain) was sequenced for a study of low-dose radiotherapy and immunotherapy resistance in tumors. Both TCRalpha and TCRbeta chains were reverse transcribed with V-gene-specific primers. TCR amplification involved 20 PCR cycles with a constant-region primer and V-primer adapter. TCRdb redid the calling of the reads with MiXCR, one entry per CDR3 protein. The sample lists approximately 80,000 distinct CDR3 sequences, less than 20% seen once, with less than 1.5% in the top ten. Germline V CDR1 and CDR2: DFQATT, SNEGSKA (reference sequence). The CDR3 is 11 amino acids. Between the trimmed V and J ends, which lost 3 bases and 4 bases, there was a span of 7 bases. This clonotype was counted at least ten times. Sample time point: after trial treatment. Treatment described: LDRT plus nivolumab, ipilimumab, low-dose cyclophosphamide and aspirin (RACIN trial).

The chain carries TRBV20-1 and TRBJ2-7, with D possibly matching TRBD2 (6 bases). The sequence was collected from a male donor with prostate cancer. The sequences come from PBMCs, collected after low-dose radiotherapy plus immunotherapy. The CDR3 DNA reads TGCAGTGCTAGCGGGACTTACGAGCAGTACTTC. It specifies CSASGTYEQYF.